The rows below give T cell receptor beta chains drawn from one sample of a study of cytomegalovirus exposure and HLA in healthy donors. Profiled with immunoSEQ multiplex PCR; TCRdb holds only in-frame clones, not every one. The data hold under 85,000 clones, with around 70% observed a single time. Sequenced: PBMCs. Receptors were obtained from a woman aged 30 to 39 in good health and CMV-seropositive. Each CDR3 is given with its conserved first and last residue. D genes are given only for firm matches. Clone size is shown for a subset of rows, as once, few, many or a class of expanded clone.

v_call	d_call	j_call	clone_size	cdr3_nt	cdr3_aa
TRBV28	TRBD2	TRBJ2-7	-	TGTGCCAGCAGTTTTCCCGGTAGCGGGACTCTCTACGAGCAGTACTTC	CASSFPGSGTLYEQYF
TRBV25-1	TRBD1	TRBJ1-1	-	TGTGCCAGCAGTCACTTACAGGGGGCGTACACTGAAGCTTTCTTT	CASSHLQGAYTEAFF
TRBV9	-	TRBJ1-5	-	TGTGCCAGCAGCGTAGCCCCCAGGGGACAGCCCCAGCATTTT	CASSVAPRGQPQHF
TRBV7-6	-	TRBJ2-7	-	TGTGCCAGCAGCTTAGCGGCGGTCCAATCGGGGGAGCAGTACTTC	CASSLAAVQSGEQYF
TRBV7-2	-	TRBJ2-7	-	TGTGCCAGCAGCCCTCGCTACGAGCAGTACTTC	CASSPRYEQYF
TRBV13	TRBD1	TRBJ2-1	-	TGTGCCAGCAGCTATTTCCTGACAGGGGTCTCCAATGAGCAGTTCTTC	CASSYFLTGVSNEQFF
TRBV6-5	-	TRBJ1-1	few	TGTGCCAGCAGTTACTCAGGACTCACTGAAGCTTTCTTT	CASSYSGLTEAFF
TRBV5-1	TRBD2	TRBJ2-7	-	TGCGCCAGCAGGCCGACTAGCGGGAGTCCCTCCTACGAGCAGTACTTC	CASRPTSGSPSYEQYF
TRBV6-6	TRBD1	TRBJ1-1	-	TGTGCCAGCAGGTTGACAGGGTCGAACACTGAAGCTTTCTTT	CASRLTGSNTEAFF
TRBV5-4	TRBD1	TRBJ1-2	-	TGTGCCAGCAGCCAATTGGCAGGGGGCCCACTTAACTATGGCTACACCTTC	CASSQLAGGPLNYGYTF
TRBV7-8	-	TRBJ1-5	-	TGTGCCAGCAGCCCGTTGAATCAGCCCCAGCATTTT	CASSPLNQPQHF
TRBV28	TRBD1	TRBJ1-5	few	TGTGCCAGCAGACAAGACAGGGGGATTTTGCAGCCCCAGCATTTT	CASRQDRGILQPQHF
TRBV7-9	-	TRBJ2-1	-	TGTGCCACTTTGGTGGGGGCCTCCTACAATGAGCAGTTCTTC	CATLVGASYNEQFF
TRBV2	TRBD1	TRBJ2-7	-	TGTGCCAGAACCGGGACAGGGGGCTCTTGGGAGCAGTACTTC	CARTGTGGSWEQYF
TRBV19	TRBD1	TRBJ1-5	few	TGTGCCACCCGATCCTGGACAGGGAAAAGTCAGCCCCAGCATTTT	CATRSWTGKSQPQHF
TRBV7-6	TRBD2	TRBJ2-5	-	TGTGCCAGCAGCTTCGGACTAGCGGGAGCTGGAGAGACCCAGTACTTC	CASSFGLAGAGETQYF
TRBV25-1	-	TRBJ2-7	-	TGTGCCAGCAGTCGAGGTGGGGCAGTCGAGCAGTACTTC	CASSRGGAVEQYF
TRBV27	-	TRBJ2-4	-	TGTGCCAGCAGTTTATGGGGGGGCGAAAACATTCAGTACTTC	CASSLWGGENIQYF
TRBV6-5	-	TRBJ2-7	-	TGTGCCAGCAGTTACGATCTAGGCGCCGACGAGCAGTACTTC	CASSYDLGADEQYF
TRBV30	-	TRBJ2-7	-	TGTGCCTGGAGTGTGGGGCTCAACTACGAGCAGTACTTC	CAWSVGLNYEQYF
TRBV7-9	TRBD1	TRBJ2-3	-	TGTGCCAGCAGCAGATGGACGCCGGGACAGGGTAGCGCAGATACGCAGTATTTT	CASSRWTPGQGSADTQYF
TRBV4-3	-	TRBJ2-3	-	TGCGCCAGCAGCCAAGATACAGGGATTTCGACAGATACGCAGTATTTT	CASSQDTGISTDTQYF
TRBV18	-	TRBJ1-2	-	TGTGCCAGCTCACCACCCCGCGGAGGGAACTATGGCTACACCTTC	CASSPPRGGNYGYTF
TRBV7-7	-	TRBJ2-5	-	TGTGCTAGCAGCACGGGCCCCAGCGGGGAGACCCAGTACTTC	CASSTGPSGETQYF
TRBV19	-	TRBJ2-4	-	TGTGCCAGTAGGTCGGGACTGAAAAACATTCAGTACTTC	CASRSGLKNIQYF
TRBV4-2	-	TRBJ1-2	-	TGTGCCAGCAGCCCAGGGTTGTCCGGCCTCTATGGCTACACCTTC	CASSPGLSGLYGYTF
TRBV11-2	TRBD2	TRBJ2-3	medium-sized	TGTGCCAGCAGTCAGTGGGGGGGGAACACAGATACGCAGTATTTT	CASSQWGGNTDTQYF
TRBV29-1	-	TRBJ1-1	-	TGCAGCGTTGAGTTACTGCTGATGAACACTGAAGCTTTCTTT	CSVELLLMNTEAFF
TRBV9	-	TRBJ2-2	few	TGTGCCAGCAGCGGAGAGGATACCGGGGAGCTGTTTTTT	CASSGEDTGELFF
TRBV19	-	TRBJ2-1	few	TGTGCCAGTAGTATAGGACTGCACTCCTACAATGAGCAGTTCTTC	CASSIGLHSYNEQFF
TRBV28	-	TRBJ1-1	-	TGTGCCAGCATCCCATCGACGGGGAACACTGAAGCTTTCTTT	CASIPSTGNTEAFF
TRBV4-1	TRBD1	TRBJ1-4	-	TGCGCCAGCAGCCAACCCTACAGGGGTAATGGGAAACTGTTTTTT	CASSQPYRGNGKLFF
TRBV28	TRBD1	TRBJ1-2	-	TGTGCCAGCAGTCAAACAGGGGGGTGGTATGGCTACACCTTC	CASSQTGGWYGYTF
TRBV30	-	TRBJ1-1	-	TGTGCCTGGAGCTTCTACAGGGCCACTGAAGCTTTCTTT	CAWSFYRATEAFF
TRBV4-2	-	TRBJ2-1	-	TGTGCCAGCAGCCGAAATCCCGCCGCCGAATTGAGCGCCAATGAGCAGTTCTTC	CASSRNPAAELSANEQFF
TRBV7-2	-	TRBJ1-2	-	TGTGCCAGCAGCTCCAAACCGACAGTCTATGGCTACACCTTC	CASSSKPTVYGYTF
TRBV28	TRBD1	TRBJ1-1	-	TGTGCCAGCAGATCCGGGACAGGGGGTGGTACTGAAGCTTTCTTT	CASRSGTGGGTEAFF
TRBV7-2	TRBD1	TRBJ1-2	-	TGTGCCAGCAGCTCCTCTGGGACAGGGATCTACACCTTC	CASSSSGTGIYTF
TRBV28	-	TRBJ1-5	-	TGTGCCAGCAGTTCATCGAACAGGGATGGGCCCCAGCATTTT	CASSSSNRDGPQHF
TRBV4-1	-	TRBJ2-2	-	TGCGCCAGCAGCCAAGAATGGGCAGGAACAACCTCGAACACCGGGGAGCTGTTTTTT	CASSQEWAGTTSNTGELFF
TRBV4-1	TRBD2	TRBJ2-5	-	TGCGCCAGCAGCCAAGAGTCGGTTGCGAGCGGGAGGACAGAGACCCAGTACTTC	CASSQESVASGRTETQYF
TRBV15	-	TRBJ1-1	-	TGTGCCACCAGCAGAAACCAGGGCCGTACTGAAGCTTTCTTT	CATSRNQGRTEAFF
TRBV4-1	TRBD1	TRBJ1-4	few	TGCGCCAGCAGCCAAGAAGGGGGGACAGGTCCTAATGAAAAACTGTTTTTT	CASSQEGGTGPNEKLFF
TRBV7-9	TRBD1	TRBJ1-5	-	TGTGCCAGCAGCGCAGCAGACAGGGGCGGTAATCAGCCCCAGCATTTT	CASSAADRGGNQPQHF
TRBV2	-	TRBJ1-3	-	TGTGCCAGCAGTGAAGTCAGGGCCTCTGGAAACACCATATATTTT	CASSEVRASGNTIYF
TRBV7-2	-	TRBJ1-5	-	TGTGCCAGCAGCTTAGGACAGTATCAGCCCCAGCATTTT	CASSLGQYQPQHF
TRBV28	-	TRBJ2-2	-	TGTGCCAGCAGTTTCCTTTTTAGACAGAACGGGGAGCTGTTTTTT	CASSFLFRQNGELFF
TRBV7-8	-	TRBJ1-5	-	TGTGCCAGCAGCTTAGTAGAGGGAACAGTACCCAATCAGCCCCAGCATTTT	CASSLVEGTVPNQPQHF
TRBV5-1	-	TRBJ1-2	-	TGCGCCAGCAGCTTGGGGCAGGCGAACTATGGCTACACCTTC	CASSLGQANYGYTF
TRBV4-1	TRBD1	TRBJ2-7	-	TGCGCCAGCAGCCAGAGTACGGGACAGGGTTACGAGCAGTACTTC	CASSQSTGQGYEQYF
TRBV30	-	TRBJ2-3	few	TGTGCCGGGGCCCAACATGGCACAGATACGCAGTATTTT	CAGAQHGTDTQYF
TRBV2	TRBD1	TRBJ2-3	-	TGTGCCAGCACCCGGGACAGGGGGCCTGATACGCAGTATTTT	CASTRDRGPDTQYF
TRBV2	-	TRBJ1-1	-	TGTGCCAGCAGTGAAACGCAGGGCCGGATAAAGGGGACTGAAGCTTTCTTT	CASSETQGRIKGTEAFF